This T cell receptor (beta chain) comes out of a study of T cell responses to AZD1222 COVID-19 vaccine. Concerning this clone itself: No antigen is known for it.

Study results and caveats: There were vaccine-associated CD4 TCRs across spike, dominant at 160-218 and 743-854. The repertoires were collected only after the peak T cell response.

TCRdb keeps only in-frame clones here, not all; method: immunoSEQ multiplex PCR. Of 150,000 or so clones in the sample, about 91% are singletons; the top ten hold approximately 3.9%. V lost 3 bases, J lost 1 base, and 4 bases stayed unmatched. Germline CDR1 and CDR2: SEHNR and FQNEAQ (reference sequence). The CDR3 runs 15 residues. The chain is built from TRBV7-9 and TRBJ2-5; TRBD1 agrees at 8 bases. The specimen was peripheral blood, collected 28 days after the second AZD1222 dose. The receptor was derived from an adult who received the AZD1222 COVID-19 vaccine. CDR3 in DNA: TGTGCCAGCAGCTTCCCAGGGGGCTCCCAAGAGACCCAGTACTTC. This gives the protein CASSFPGGSQETQYF.